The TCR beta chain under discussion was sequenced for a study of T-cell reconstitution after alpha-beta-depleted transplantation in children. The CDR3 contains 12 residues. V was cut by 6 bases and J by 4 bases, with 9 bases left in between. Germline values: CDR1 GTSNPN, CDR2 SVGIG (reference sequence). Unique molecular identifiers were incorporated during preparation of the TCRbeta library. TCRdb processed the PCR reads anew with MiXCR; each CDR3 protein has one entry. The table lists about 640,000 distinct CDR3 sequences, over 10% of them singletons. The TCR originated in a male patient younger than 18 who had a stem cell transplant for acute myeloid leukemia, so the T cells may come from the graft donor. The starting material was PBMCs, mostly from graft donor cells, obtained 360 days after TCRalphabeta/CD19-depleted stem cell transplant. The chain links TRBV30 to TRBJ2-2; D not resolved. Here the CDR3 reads CACQKSTGELFF. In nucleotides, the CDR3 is TGTGCCTGCCAAAAGAGCACCGGGGAGCTGTTTTTT.